This T cell receptor beta chain was recorded in a study of T-cell memory formation after mild COVID-19. Each CDR3 protein gets one entry after TCRdb re-called the 5' RACE reads with MiXCR. In the table there are 470,000 or so distinct CDR3 sequences, 15% to 20% of which are singletons. The germline V gene has CDR1 SGHNT and CDR2 YENEEA. The V gene lost 6 bases and the J gene lost 5 bases, with 23 bases spanning the gap. This CDR3 comprises 16 residues. The sequenced material came from PBMCs or a T cell subset sorted from them (not recorded which). The V call is TRBV11-3, the J call TRBJ2-7; D is perhaps TRBD2 (5 bases). This receptor was identified in an adult woman who had mild COVID-19 (a few samples of this study predate the infection). Cell type and time point are not known. In nucleotides, the CDR3 is TGTGCCAGCAGTCCGATGGCCCATGCGAGGGCCGACGAGCAGTACTTC. Translation: CASSPMAHARADEQYF.